Given below is one T cell receptor beta chain in context. Its antigen is still unknown. Per-nucleotide qualities are absent, and no much larger clonotype sits a single base away. The germline V gene specifies LGHNT as CDR1 and FRNRAP as CDR2. Inclusive of the bounding cysteine and phenylalanine, the CDR3 is 15 residues long. Just CDR3 DNA is preserved here, 45 bases in frame from base 1. V lost 0 bases and J lost 1 base; the stretch between them is 9 bases long. TCRbeta CDR3 regions were amplified from genomic DNA using the immunoSEQ Assay, a bias-controlled multiplex PCR. As for the authors' bioinformatics: The number of nucleated cells in each sample was estimated by amplification of reference gene primers within the assay. To quantify the absolute abundance of each unique TCRbeta CDR3 rearrangement, sequence reads were collapsed and filtered. For each sample, productive Simpson clonality was calculated as the square root of Simpson's diversity index over productive rearrangements. The immuneACCESS repertoire file appears here via TCRdb, limited to in-frame rearrangements. These files lack a portion of the clones; in checked studies, under half of the deficit traces to unresolved V genes, and the cause of the others is not known. The DNA was the basis for D and trimming; V, J and clone size are from that table. The table for this sample lists about 220,000 clones; 80% of them were counted only once. In total, the top ten clones hold approximately 7.2% of the sample.

Whole blood was collected in K2EDTA tubes by collaborating institutions according to the institutions' own protocols. For TCRbeta analysis, collaborators shipped samples in one of three forms: frozen whole blood, isolated PBMCs, or DNA extracted from either of those sample types. The data belong to a study of blood T cell repertoires in COVID-19 (dated by TCRdb to 2018 to 2020). Study-level background: Collaborator samples came from the United States, Italy and Spain and covered acute and convalescent phases of COVID-19. Subjects who had been exposed to COVID-19, were actively infected with it, or had recovered from it provided the deeply sampled blood TCRbeta repertoires that made up the dataset. The samples were drawn from two sources: the first 160 participants of the ongoing ImmuneRACE study, and 950 to 1,500 subjects contributed by 6 global collaborators. The repertoires were released in a freely available public database intended as a resource for research on the immune response to SARS-CoV-2. The prospective study material was composed of cDNA or gDNA derived from T cells, B-cell-depleted T cells, or PBMCs. Where available, HLA class I and class II types were taken from metadata supplied by the sample provider and were not determined by assay-based typing. Nearly every sample came with metadata listing a de-identified subject ID, COVID-19 status, age in years and sex.

Findings and caveats that apply to the study as a whole: The amount of clinical and demographic metadata varied by source and participant and was provided uncurated.

Sequencing was carried out using peripheral blood. The sequence was obtained from a woman aged 70-85 years with acute or convalescent COVID-19. The sequence joins TRBV12-5 to TRBJ1-1; the D gene cannot be named for sure. The sequence in DNA is TGTGCTAGTGGTTTGGTAATGAGCGGGAACACTGAAGCTTTCTTT. This codes for CASGLVMSGNTEAFF.